A selection of T cell receptor beta chains follows, all from one sample in a study of blood T cells in healthy people across ages. TCRdb reanalysed the 5' RACE reads using MiXCR and keeps one entry per CDR3 protein. The sample lists around 1,900,000 distinct CDR3 sequences, about 39% seen once, with around 23% in the top ten. The material sequenced was blood. The receptor source for this set is a human donor in good health. Each CDR3 is given with its conserved first and last residue. Each record gives: J gene, V gene, CDR3 protein.

J: TRBJ2-7; V: TRBV10-3; CDR3: CATRQGFTYEQYF
J: TRBJ2-4; V: TRBV4-3; CDR3: CASSQDGDLAKNIQYF
J: TRBJ2-3; V: TRBV28; CDR3: CASSLIGGWDTQYF
J: TRBJ2-4; V: TRBV18; CDR3: CASSPTGRGAKNIQYF
J: TRBJ2-1; V: TRBV4-1; CDR3: CASSRYLEVNEQFF
J: TRBJ1-2; V: TRBV29-1; CDR3: CSVTGRQNYGYTF
J: TRBJ2-7; V: TRBV5-1; CDR3: CASKVRYEQYF
J: TRBJ2-4; V: TRBV11-2; CDR3: CASSLAFSTGYKQYF
J: TRBJ1-2; V: TRBV29-1; CDR3: CSVEVWRGRGYTF
J: TRBJ1-1; V: TRBV20-1; CDR3: CSAAGDTEAFF
J: TRBJ2-1; V: TRBV6-1; CDR3: CASSGYGYNEQFF
J: TRBJ2-4; V: TRBV20-1; CDR3: CSAAEMTGFKPYNEQYF
J: TRBJ1-5; V: TRBV7-2; CDR3: CASSLEASLSNQPQHF
J: TRBJ1-6; V: TRBV18; CDR3: CASSPQGQGASPLHF
J: TRBJ1-2; V: TRBV4-3; CDR3: CASNFGLRGYGYTF
J: TRBJ2-7; V: TRBV3-1; CDR3: CASSQDWRTDTEQYF
J: TRBJ2-1; V: TRBV5-6; CDR3: CASSPDPLAGGSTEQFF
J: TRBJ2-7; V: TRBV7-9; CDR3: CASSPTTFYEQYF
J: TRBJ2-1; V: TRBV12-3/TRBV12-4; CDR3: CASGTAGGNEQFF
J: -; V: TRBV29-1; CDR3: CSVEDAIEQYF
J: TRBJ1-5; V: TRBV11-2; CDR3: CASSLDREKSQPQHF
J: TRBJ1-1; V: TRBV12-3/TRBV12-4; CDR3: CASSENRGRNTEAFF
J: TRBJ1-1; V: TRBV24-1; CDR3: CATRGEGRFEAFF
J: TRBJ2-3; V: TRBV5-1; CDR3: CASSAGTITSTDTQYF
J: TRBJ2-1; V: TRBV6-5; CDR3: CASSQTRGLRYNGQFF
J: -; V: TRBV29-1; CDR3: CSVDSGDYEQYF
J: TRBJ2-1; V: TRBV5-1; CDR3: CASSLQANEQFF
J: TRBJ2-5; V: TRBV28; CDR3: CASRRTMGQGFNHQETQYF
J: TRBJ1-1; V: TRBV7-2; CDR3: CASSSQTGVNTEAFF
J: TRBJ2-5; V: TRBV5-1; CDR3: CASSSVARDRVRETQYF
J: TRBJ2-1; V: TRBV29-1; CDR3: CSVGWSGGASSYNEQFF
J: TRBJ2-1; V: TRBV20-1; CDR3: CSASTSGGSGQFF
J: TRBJ2-7; V: TRBV4-2; CDR3: CASSHAYSGTTYEQYF
J: TRBJ2-1; V: TRBV29-1; CDR3: CSVERAVGSEQFF
J: TRBJ1-2; V: TRBV4-3; CDR3: CASSQDLVKRGYGYTF
J: TRBJ2-7; V: TRBV5-6; CDR3: CASSPRGRGRGEQYF
J: TRBJ2-7; V: TRBV20-1; CDR3: CSARGTANSYEQYF
J: TRBJ1-2; V: TRBV4-1; CDR3: CASSQGRGQGYGYTF
J: TRBJ1-1; V: TRBV5-5; CDR3: CASSPTGGWAEAFF
J: TRBJ2-1; V: TRBV12-3/TRBV12-4; CDR3: CASTLGTSDSEQFF
J: TRBJ1-2; V: TRBV6-5; CDR3: CASSYDTLNRDDYTF
J: TRBJ2-3; V: TRBV24-1; CDR3: CATSDVRQTDTQYF
J: TRBJ1-5; V: TRBV12-3/TRBV12-4; CDR3: CASTPGGSNQPQHF
J: TRBJ2-1; V: TRBV12-3/TRBV12-4; CDR3: CASRIQVHEQFF
J: TRBJ2-1; V: TRBV7-3; CDR3: CASSLSSGGAVGEQFF
J: TRBJ2-1; V: TRBV7-3; CDR3: CASSQDPGSGEQFF
J: TRBJ1-2; V: TRBV18; CDR3: CASSPRRGLSDYGYTF
J: TRBJ1-1; V: TRBV7-6; CDR3: CASSLGPELEAFF
J: TRBJ1-5; V: TRBV5-5; CDR3: CASSRTVYNQPQHF
J: TRBJ1-2; V: TRBV4-3; CDR3: CASSQDSRGQGGYTF
J: TRBJ2-1; V: TRBV28; CDR3: CASSQVWGSYGNEQFF
J: TRBJ2-7; V: TRBV28; CDR3: CASSIPGGKTYEQYF
J: TRBJ1-1; V: TRBV4-3; CDR3: CASSQNQQGDTEAFF
J: TRBJ2-5; V: TRBV6-6; CDR3: CASSLSGGACGTQYF
J: TRBJ1-1; V: TRBV4-1; CDR3: CASSQDPTGTAEAFF
J: TRBJ2-3; V: TRBV30; CDR3: CASTSVGTDTQYF
J: TRBJ2-7; V: TRBV5-1; CDR3: CASSTTGTGDLHEQYF
J: TRBJ2-7; V: TRBV29-1; CDR3: CSVAGGFSYEQYF
J: TRBJ1-4; V: TRBV15; CDR3: CATSRHSATNEKLFF